One and the same sample provided the 18 T cell receptor beta chains below, sequenced in a study of response to subunit inactivated influenza vaccine. TCRdb reprocessed the RT-PCR reads with MiXCR, giving one entry per CDR3 protein. The table includes hundreds of thousands of distinct CDR3 sequences, approximately 15% detected once. Here the sequenced sample was PBMCs from blood, taken 14 to 15 days before vaccination. These receptor sequences come from a man between 50 and 59 years old who received an inactivated influenza vaccine.

This chain joins TRBV12-3 or TRBV12-4 and TRBJ2-7; 7 bases line up with TRBD1. CDR3 length: 12 amino acids. Unmatched junction bases numbered 4, after V lost 5 bases and J lost 6 bases. CDR3 sequence (DNA): TGTGCCAGCAGTAAGACAGGGCTCGAGCAGTACTTC. This gives the protein CASSKTGLEQYF.

This clonotype was recorded at least ten times. The chain couples TRBV15 to TRBJ1-3; perhaps TRBD1 as D (6 bases). Trimming took off 0 bases at V and 3 bases at J, with 18 bases between the two ends. This CDR3 region has 18 residues. CDR1 and CDR2 (germline): LNHNV, YYDKDF (reference sequence). The CDR3: CATSRDWGGAPIGNTIYF. The CDR3 nucleotides read TGTGCCACCAGCAGAGATTGGGGGGGCGCGCCGATTGGAAACACCATATATTTT. Full variable domain (missing parts from reference TRBV15 and TRBJ1-3): DAMVIQNPRYQVTQFGKPVTLSCSQTLNHNVMYWYQQKSSQAPKLLFHYYDKDFNNEADTPDNFQSRRPNTSFCFLDIRSPGLGDTAMYLCATSRDWGGAPIGNTIYFGEGSWLTVV.

This clonotype has a handful of counts. The chain carries TRBV9 and TRBJ2-1; a possible D gene is TRBD2 (6 bases). Germline lookup yields CDR1 SGDLS and CDR2 YYNGEE. The CDR3 runs to 15 residues. V lost 0 bases and J 5 bases, leaving 12 bases between the germline ends. This CDR3 reads CASSVVSGRHNEQFF. CDR3 sequence (DNA): TGTGCCAGCAGCGTAGTGAGCGGGCGCCACAATGAGCAGTTCTTC.

This clonotype was seen more than once but under ten times. V and J are TRBV20-1 and TRBJ2-1, with 8 bases aligning to TRBD2. The CDR3 extends over 16 amino acids. Per the germline V gene, CDR1 is DFQATT and CDR2 is SNEGSKA (reference sequence). Trimming at V came to 3 bases and at J to 4 bases, leaving 11 bases not matched to a gene. CDR3 region: CSASISKGTSYNEQFF. In DNA form, the CDR3 reads TGCAGTGCTAGCATCTCAAAGGGGACTAGTTACAATGAGCAGTTCTTC.

This chain connects TRBV6-2 or TRBV6-3 to TRBJ2-5; no reliable D call. Trimming left V 6 bases short and J 2 bases short, with 13 bases between. CDR3 length: 14 residues. The germline V gene encodes CDR1 MNHEY and CDR2 SVGEGT. The chain's CDR3 is CASRSPPEQETQYF. For the CDR3, the DNA is TGTGCCAGCAGATCTCCGCCAGAACAAGAGACCCAGTACTTC.

The rearrangement uses TRBV6-5 and TRBJ2-1, with 10 bases lining up with TRBD2. Trimming took 0 bases from V and 12 from J; bases not matched to a gene: 8. Germline values: CDR1 MNHEY, CDR2 SVGAGI. This CDR3 spans 15 amino acids. CDR3 protein: CASSYSVASGSWQFF. In nucleotides, the CDR3 is TGTGCCAGCAGTTACTCGGTTGCTAGCGGGAGTTGGCAGTTCTTC.

V is TRBV27 and J is TRBJ2-7, with D tentatively TRBD1 (6 bases). V shed 1 base and J shed 2 bases, with 15 bases lying between them. This CDR3 region has 16 residues. CDR1 is MNHEY, CDR2 SMNVEV, per germline (reference sequence). The CDR3 DNA reads as TGTGCCAGCAGTTTATTATCCGGGACACCTCCCTACGAGCAGTACTTC. Translating gives CASSLLSGTPPYEQYF.

This clonotype was detected a few times. The rearrangement uses TRBV27 and TRBJ2-7; TRBD1 matches 12 bases. CDR1 MNHEY and CDR2 SMNVEV come from the germline V gene (reference sequence). This CDR3 has 14 amino acids. The V gene end was trimmed by 6 bases and the J gene end by 7 bases; junction bases not matched to a gene: 7. CDR3 sequence (DNA): TGTGCCAGCAGAATGGGACAGGGGGCAGGGGAGCAGTACTTC. Its translation: CASRMGQGAGEQYF.

J is TRBJ2-7 and V is TRBV6-1, with a weak D call TRBD1 (6 bases). This CDR3 region has 13 residues. The germline V gene encodes CDR1 MNHNS and CDR2 SASEGT. V was pared by 6 bases and J by 3 bases, with 12 bases between. The CDR3 here is CASRAGQRYEQYF. In DNA form, the CDR3 reads TGTGCCAGCAGAGCCGGACAGCGCTACGAGCAGTACTTC.

This clonotype was recorded a few times. The chain uses TRBV7-9 and TRBJ2-2, with D maybe TRBD1 (5 bases). The V and J ends lost 5 bases and 8 bases respectively, with 15 bases between them. The CDR3 has 14 amino acids. Germline V lookup: CDR1 SEHNR, CDR2 FQNEAQ (reference sequence). The CDR3 loop reads CASSQDILGGELFF. The CDR3 bases are TGTGCCAGCAGCCAGGACATTCTTGGTGGGGAGCTGTTTTTT.

This clonotype showed up just a few times. The chain combines TRBV20-1 with TRBJ2-1, with TRBD2 as a possible D gene (5 bases). The V and J ends lost 1 base and 7 bases respectively, with 8 bases between them. Germline V gene lookup returns CDR1 DFQATT and CDR2 SNEGSKA (reference sequence). The CDR3 length is 12 residues. CDR3 sequence (DNA): TGCAGTGCTAGAGTCAGGAGGAATGAGCAGTTCTTC. Encoded protein: CSARVRRNEQFF.

This clonotype was seen at least ten times. The chain links TRBV7-2 to TRBJ2-5, with 10 bases that match TRBD1. J was trimmed by 0 bases and V by 1 base; bases with no gene match: 2. CDR1 SGHTA and CDR2 FQGNSA come from the germline V gene. The CDR3 consists of 16 residues. The CDR3 region has the DNA TGTGCCAGCAGCTTAGTAGGGACAGGGGACCAAGAGACCCAGTACTTC. This codes for CASSLVGTGDQETQYF.

This clonotype came up many times. This chain connects TRBV2 to TRBJ2-2, with 11 bases matching TRBD2. Germline lookup yields CDR1 SNHLY and CDR2 FYNNEI. The CDR3 length is 15 residues. V lost 3 bases, J lost 9 bases, and 6 bases stayed unmatched. The CDR3 region has the DNA TGTGCCAGCAGTGATATAGCGGGAGGGCCGCGGGAGCTGTTTTTT. Translation gives CASSDIAGGPRELFF.

Ten or more counts support this clonotype. Written as DNA, the CDR3 is TGTGCCAGCAGCGGGACAATTGGCTACACCTTC. As protein: CASSGTIGYTF. The rearrangement uses TRBV12-3 or TRBV12-4 and TRBJ1-2, with D maybe TRBD1 (6 bases). This CDR3 spans 11 amino acids. V dropped 6 bases and J dropped 7 bases, with 9 bases sitting between them.

The genes are TRBV29-1 and TRBJ2-4; D remains ambiguous. V was shortened by 2 bases and J by 4 bases, with 6 bases between the two germline ends. CDR1 and CDR2 (germline): SQVTM, ANQGSEA. The CDR3 is 12 amino acids. The CDR3 sequence: CSVEIVKNIQYF. The CDR3 region has the DNA TGCAGCGTTGAAATAGTGAAAAACATTCAGTACTTC.

The V and J genes are TRBV4-3 and TRBJ2-1; TRBD2 agrees at 10 bases. CDR1 LGHNA and CDR2 YSLEER come from the germline V gene. Losses at the gene ends were 0 bases for V and 8 bases for J; bases not matched to a gene: 7. This CDR3 has 16 amino acids. The CDR3 protein is CASSQEPSGGADEQFF. As DNA, the CDR3 is TGCGCCAGCAGCCAAGAGCCCAGCGGGGGGGCCGATGAGCAGTTCTTC.

This clonotype was observed a few times. J is TRBJ2-5 and V is TRBV9, with D unresolved. Trimming removed 4 bases at V and 0 bases at J, with 10 bases between. The CDR3 runs 14 residues. The germline gives CDR1 SGDLS, CDR2 YYNGEE. The CDR3 region is CASSLDTNQETQYF. The CDR3 nucleotides read TGTGCCAGCAGCCTAGATACAAACCAAGAGACCCAGTACTTC.

This clonotype was seen a handful of times. The chain has TRBV12-3 or TRBV12-4 and TRBJ2-1, with 10 bases identical to TRBD1. CDR3 length equals 15 residues. V trimming: 4 bases; J trimming: 7 bases; junction bases outside the gene matches: 7. Written as DNA, the CDR3 is TGTGCCAGCAGTTCGGACAGGGGGAAGGGGAATGAGCAGTTCTTC. Amino acid sequence: CASSSDRGKGNEQFF.